This TCR beta chain stems from a study of T cell changes during pregnancy in multiple sclerosis. The germline V gene encodes CDR1 MDHEN and CDR2 SYDVKM. V was trimmed by 6 bases and J by 1 base, leaving 21 bases between them. The CDR3 contains 18 residues. TCRdb keeps only in-frame clones here, not all; method: immunoSEQ multiplex PCR. Of over 60,000 clones in the sample, 75% to 95% were seen once. The clonotype originates from a female donor in good health, enrolled as a control in a pregnancy study. Here the sequenced sample was peripheral blood, taken in the third trimester of pregnancy. The genes are TRBV28 and TRBJ1-4; maybe TRBD1 (5 bases). CDR3 residues: CASRSGGGSTLTNEKLFF. The CDR3 DNA reads TGTGCCAGCAGATCCGGGGGTGGGTCGACCTTAACTAATGAAAAACTGTTTTTT.